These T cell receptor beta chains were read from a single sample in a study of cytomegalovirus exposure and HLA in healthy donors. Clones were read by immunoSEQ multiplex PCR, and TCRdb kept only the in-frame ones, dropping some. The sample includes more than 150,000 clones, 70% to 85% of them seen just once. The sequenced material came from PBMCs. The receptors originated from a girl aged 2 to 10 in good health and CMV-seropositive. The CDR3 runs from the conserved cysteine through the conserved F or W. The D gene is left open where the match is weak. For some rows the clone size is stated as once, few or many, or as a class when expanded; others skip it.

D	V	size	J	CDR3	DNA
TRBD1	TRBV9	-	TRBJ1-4	CASSADRGGEKLFF	TGTGCCAGCAGCGCGGACAGGGGAGGTGAAAAACTGTTTTTT
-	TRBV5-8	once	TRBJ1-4	CASSSSRPRPREKLFF	TGTGCCAGCAGTTCCTCAAGGCCGCGCCCGCGGGAAAAACTGTTTTTT
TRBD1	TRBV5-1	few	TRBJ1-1	CASSAQGDTEAFF	TGCGCCAGCAGCGCCCAGGGGGACACTGAAGCTTTCTTT
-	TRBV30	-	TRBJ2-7	CAWSSSAEQYF	TGTGCCTGGAGTTCTAGCGCCGAGCAGTACTTC
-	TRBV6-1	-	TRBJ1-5	CASSEFQRQPQHF	TGTGCCAGCAGCGAATTTCAGCGTCAGCCCCAGCATTTT
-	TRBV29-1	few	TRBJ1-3	CSVKEGPSGNTIYF	TGCAGCGTTAAGGAGGGCCCCTCTGGAAACACCATATATTTT
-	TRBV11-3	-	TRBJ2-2	CASSLGGANTGELFF	TGTGCCAGCAGCTTAGGGGGCGCGAACACCGGGGAGCTGTTTTTT
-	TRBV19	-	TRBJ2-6	CASSPDSSGANVLTF	TGTGCCAGTAGTCCTGACTCCTCTGGGGCCAACGTCCTGACTTTC
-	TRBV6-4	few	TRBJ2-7	CASSEKDGTYEQYF	TGTGCCAGCAGTGAAAAGGACGGGACCTACGAGCAGTACTTC
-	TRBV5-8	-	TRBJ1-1	CASSVADRNPEAFF	TGTGCCAGCAGCGTGGCGGACAGAAATCCTGAAGCTTTCTTT
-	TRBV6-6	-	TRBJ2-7	CASSYLQGEHEQYF	TGTGCCAGCAGTTACCTACAGGGTGAACACGAGCAGTACTTC
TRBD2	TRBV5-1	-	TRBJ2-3	CASSSISGRIKGDTQYF	TGCGCCAGCAGCTCCATTAGCGGGAGAATCAAGGGAGATACGCAGTATTTT
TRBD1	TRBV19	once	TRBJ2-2	CASSPRTGGTGELFF	TGTGCCAGTAGTCCAAGGACAGGGGGGACCGGGGAGCTGTTTTTT
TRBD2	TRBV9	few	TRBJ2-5	CASSMGGETQYF	TGTGCCAGCAGCATGGGAGGGGAGACCCAGTACTTC
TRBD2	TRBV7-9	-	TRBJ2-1	CASSVPGLATKNEQFF	TGTGCCAGCAGCGTACCGGGACTAGCGACTAAAAATGAGCAGTTCTTC
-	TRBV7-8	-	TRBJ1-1	CASSLRPRGIHTEAFF	TGTGCCAGCAGCTTACGTCCGCGGGGGATTCATACTGAAGCTTTCTTT
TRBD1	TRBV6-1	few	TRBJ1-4	CASSGQGNEKLFF	TGTGCCAGCAGTGGACAGGGGAATGAAAAACTGTTTTTT
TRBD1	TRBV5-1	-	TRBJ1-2	CASRPGTGEGYTF	TGCGCCAGCAGACCGGGGACAGGGGAGGGCTACACCTTC
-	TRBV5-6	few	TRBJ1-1	CASSQGGGRNTEAFF	TGTGCCAGCAGCCAGGGAGGGGGGAGGAACACTGAAGCTTTCTTT
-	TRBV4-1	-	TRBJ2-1	CASSPLGGAPDEQFF	TGCGCCAGCAGCCCTCTGGGGGGGGCTCCGGATGAGCAGTTCTTC
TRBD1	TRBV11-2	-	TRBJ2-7	CASSPRGQGSYEQYF	TGTGCCAGCAGCCCGCGCGGACAGGGATCCTACGAGCAGTACTTC
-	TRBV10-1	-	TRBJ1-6	CASRETNNSPLHF	TGCGCCAGCCGGGAGACCAATAATTCACCCCTCCACTTT
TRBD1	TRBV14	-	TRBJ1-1	CASSSDRGDTEAFF	TGTGCCAGCAGCTCGGACAGGGGCGACACTGAAGCTTTCTTT
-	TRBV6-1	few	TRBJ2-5	CASRFGGAQETQYF	TGTGCCAGCAGGTTTGGAGGGGCTCAAGAGACCCAGTACTTC
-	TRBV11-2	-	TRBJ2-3	CASSLALQGGRTDTQYF	TGTGCCAGCAGCTTAGCTTTACAGGGAGGGAGAACAGATACGCAGTATTTT
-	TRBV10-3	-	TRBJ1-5	CATGSWGNSNQPQHF	TGTGCCACGGGATCGTGGGGTAATAGCAATCAGCCCCAGCATTTT
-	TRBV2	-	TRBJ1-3	CASVEEAGNTIYF	TGTGCCAGCGTCGAAGAGGCTGGAAACACCATATATTTT
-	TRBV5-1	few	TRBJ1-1	CASSRDKREIAFF	TGCGCCAGCAGCAGGGACAAGCGGGAGATCGCTTTCTTT
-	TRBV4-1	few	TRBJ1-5	CASSQTGEPRQPQHF	TGCGCCAGCAGCCAAACTGGGGAGCCCCGACAGCCCCAGCATTTT
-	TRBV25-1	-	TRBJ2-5	CASGRETQYF	TGTGCCAGCGGTCGGGAGACCCAGTACTTC
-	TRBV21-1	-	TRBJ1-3	CASSIYRAYSGNTIYF	TGTGCCAGCAGCATCTACAGGGCCTACTCTGGAAACACCATATATTTT
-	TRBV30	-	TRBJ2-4	CAWSRLVENIQYF	TGTGCCTGGAGCAGACTAGTAGAAAACATTCAGTACTTC
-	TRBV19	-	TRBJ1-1	CASNPDRIYTEAFF	TGTGCCAGTAATCCAGACAGGATTTATACTGAAGCTTTCTTT
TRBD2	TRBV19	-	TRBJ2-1	CASSTSGSYNEQFF	TGTGCCAGTAGTACTAGCGGGTCCTACAATGAGCAGTTCTTC
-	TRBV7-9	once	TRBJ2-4	CASSIGGTARTIQYF	TGTGCCAGCAGCATAGGAGGGACAGCTAGGACCATTCAGTACTTC
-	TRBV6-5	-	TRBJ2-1	CASSYSPATGEGEQFF	TGTGCCAGCAGTTACTCGCCCGCGACAGGGGAGGGTGAGCAGTTCTTC
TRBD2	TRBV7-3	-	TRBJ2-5	CASSLSGSGSVETQYF	TGTGCCAGCAGCTTAAGTGGTAGCGGGAGTGTTGAGACCCAGTACTTC
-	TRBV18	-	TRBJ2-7	CASSPFSSYEQYF	TGTGCCAGCTCACCCTTTTCTTCCTACGAGCAGTACTTC
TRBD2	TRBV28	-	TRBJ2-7	CASSLTSGRYEQYF	TGTGCCAGCAGCCTGACTAGCGGAAGGTACGAGCAGTACTTC
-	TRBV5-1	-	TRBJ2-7	CASSLDGWGREQYF	TGCGCCAGCAGCTTGGACGGATGGGGGCGCGAGCAGTACTTC
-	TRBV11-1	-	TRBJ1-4	CASSYAGEGGEKLFF	TGTGCCAGCAGCTATGCAGGGGAAGGCGGTGAAAAACTGTTTTTT
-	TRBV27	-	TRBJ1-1	CASSSPTVNTEAFF	TGTGCCAGCAGCTCCCCGACAGTTAACACTGAAGCTTTCTTT
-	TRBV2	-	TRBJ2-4	CASSEIPQIQYF	TGTGCCAGCAGTGAAATCCCCCAAATTCAGTACTTC